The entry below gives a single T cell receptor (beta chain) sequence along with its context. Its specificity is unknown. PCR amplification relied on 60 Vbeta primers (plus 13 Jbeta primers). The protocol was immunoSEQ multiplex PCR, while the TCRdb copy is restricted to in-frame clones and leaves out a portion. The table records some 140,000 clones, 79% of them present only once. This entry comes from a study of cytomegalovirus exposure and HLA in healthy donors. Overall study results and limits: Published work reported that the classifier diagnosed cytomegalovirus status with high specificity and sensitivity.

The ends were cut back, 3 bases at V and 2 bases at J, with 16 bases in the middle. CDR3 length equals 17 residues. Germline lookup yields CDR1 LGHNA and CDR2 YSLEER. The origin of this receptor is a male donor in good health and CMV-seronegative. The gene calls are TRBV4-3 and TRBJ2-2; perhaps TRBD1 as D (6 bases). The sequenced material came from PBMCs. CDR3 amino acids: CASSQAGTSLNTGELFF. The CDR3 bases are TGCGCCAGCAGCCAGGCCGGGACATCCCTCAACACCGGGGAGCTGTTTTTT.